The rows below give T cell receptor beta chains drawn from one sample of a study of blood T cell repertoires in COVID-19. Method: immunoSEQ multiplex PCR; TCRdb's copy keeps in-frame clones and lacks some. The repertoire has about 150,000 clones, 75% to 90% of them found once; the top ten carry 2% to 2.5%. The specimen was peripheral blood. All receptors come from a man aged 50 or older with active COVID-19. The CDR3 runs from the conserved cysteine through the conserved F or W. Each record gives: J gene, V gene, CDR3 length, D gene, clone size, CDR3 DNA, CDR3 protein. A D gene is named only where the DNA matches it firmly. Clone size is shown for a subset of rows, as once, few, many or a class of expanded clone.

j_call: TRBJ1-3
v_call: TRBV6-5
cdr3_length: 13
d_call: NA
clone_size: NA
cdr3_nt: TGTGCCAGCAGTTACTCGGCCGAAAACACCATATATTTT
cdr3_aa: CASSYSAENTIYF

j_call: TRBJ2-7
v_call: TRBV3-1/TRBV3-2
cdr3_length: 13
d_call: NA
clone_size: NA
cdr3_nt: TGTGCCAGCAGCCAATCCGGGGGTGGGGAGCAGTACTTC
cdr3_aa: CASSQSGGGEQYF

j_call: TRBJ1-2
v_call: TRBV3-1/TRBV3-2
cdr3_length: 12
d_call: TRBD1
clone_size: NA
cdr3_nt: TGTGCCAGCAGCTTACAGGGGAATGGCTACACCTTC
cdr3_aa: CASSLQGNGYTF

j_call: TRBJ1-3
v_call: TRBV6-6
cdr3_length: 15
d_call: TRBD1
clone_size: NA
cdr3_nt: TGTGCCAGCAGTTACTCGACAGGGACTGGAAACACCATATATTTT
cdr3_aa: CASSYSTGTGNTIYF

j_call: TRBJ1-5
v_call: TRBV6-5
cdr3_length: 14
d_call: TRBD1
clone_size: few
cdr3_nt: TGTGCCAGCAGACCAGGACAGGGCAATCAGCCCCAGCATTTT
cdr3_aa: CASRPGQGNQPQHF

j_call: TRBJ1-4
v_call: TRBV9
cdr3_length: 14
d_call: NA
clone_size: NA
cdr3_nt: TGTGCCAGCAGCGTAGAACCCACAGTGGAAAAACTGTTTTTT
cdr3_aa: CASSVEPTVEKLFF

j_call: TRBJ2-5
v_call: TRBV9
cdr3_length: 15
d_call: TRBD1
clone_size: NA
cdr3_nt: TGTGCCAGCAGCGCTAACTCGGGACAGCAAGAGACCCAGTACTTC
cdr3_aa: CASSANSGQQETQYF

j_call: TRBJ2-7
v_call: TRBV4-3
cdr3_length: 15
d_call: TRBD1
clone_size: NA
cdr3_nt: TGCGCCAGCAGCCAAGACTACGGACAGGGTTACGAGCAGTACTTC
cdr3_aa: CASSQDYGQGYEQYF

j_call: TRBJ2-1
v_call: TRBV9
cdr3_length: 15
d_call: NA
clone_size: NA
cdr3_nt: TGTGCCAGCAGCCTCGGGGGTGGGTCCTACAATGAGCAGTTCTTC
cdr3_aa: CASSLGGGSYNEQFF

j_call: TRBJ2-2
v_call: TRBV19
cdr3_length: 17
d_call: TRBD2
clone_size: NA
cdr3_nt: TGTGCCAGTAGTACCCGTAGTGGACTAGCGGGGCCCGGGGAGCTGTTTTTT
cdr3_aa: CASSTRSGLAGPGELFF

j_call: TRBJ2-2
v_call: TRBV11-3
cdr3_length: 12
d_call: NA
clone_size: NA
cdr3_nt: TGTGCCAGCAGCGCCGGGGGAGGGGAGCTGTTTTTT
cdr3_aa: CASSAGGGELFF

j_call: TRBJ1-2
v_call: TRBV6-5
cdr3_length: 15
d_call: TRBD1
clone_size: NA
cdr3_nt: TGTGCCAGCAGTCCGGCGACAGGGGGTTTCGATGGCTACACCTTC
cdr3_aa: CASSPATGGFDGYTF

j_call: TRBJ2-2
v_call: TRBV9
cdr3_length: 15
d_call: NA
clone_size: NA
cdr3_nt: TGTGCCAGCAGCGTCGGGGGATGGTACACCGGGGAGCTGTTTTTT
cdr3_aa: CASSVGGWYTGELFF

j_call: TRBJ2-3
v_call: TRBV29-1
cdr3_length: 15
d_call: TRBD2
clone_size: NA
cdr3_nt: TGCAGCGTTGAGCAGAGCGGGGGAAGCACAGATACGCAGTATTTT
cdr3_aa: CSVEQSGGSTDTQYF

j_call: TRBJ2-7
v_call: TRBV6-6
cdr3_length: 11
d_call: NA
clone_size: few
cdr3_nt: TGTGCCAGCAGCCCCGCGCGCGAGCAGTACTTC
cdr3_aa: CASSPAREQYF

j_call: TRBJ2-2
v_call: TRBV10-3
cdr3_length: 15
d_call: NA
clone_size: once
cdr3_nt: TGTGCCATCAGGCGGGCGGGGAGGAACACCGGGGAGCTGTTTTTT
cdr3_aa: CAIRRAGRNTGELFF

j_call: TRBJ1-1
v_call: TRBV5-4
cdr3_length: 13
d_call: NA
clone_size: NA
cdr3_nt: TGTGCCAGCAGCTTATGGGGCTACACTGAAGCTTTCTTT
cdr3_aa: CASSLWGYTEAFF

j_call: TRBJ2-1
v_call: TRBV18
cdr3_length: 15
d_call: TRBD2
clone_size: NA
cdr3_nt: TGTGCCAGCTCACCCGACGGGGGGTTGAGTTCTGTGCAGTTCTTC
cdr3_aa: CASSPDGGLSSVQFF

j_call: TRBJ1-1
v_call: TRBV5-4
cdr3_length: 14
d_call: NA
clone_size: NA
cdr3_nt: TGTGCCAGCAGCTTCCGATGGGCGAACACTGAAGCTTTCTTT
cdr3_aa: CASSFRWANTEAFF

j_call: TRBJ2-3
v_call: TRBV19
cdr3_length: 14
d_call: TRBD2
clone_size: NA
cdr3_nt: TGTGCCAGTGAACTAGCGGGGGGAGTTAGCACGCAGTATTTT
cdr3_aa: CASELAGGVSTQYF

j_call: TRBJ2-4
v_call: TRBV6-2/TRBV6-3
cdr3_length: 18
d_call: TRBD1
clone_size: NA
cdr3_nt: TGTGCCAGCAGTCAGACAGGGGGCGTCCCTCTAGCCAAAAACATTCAGTACTTC
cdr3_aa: CASSQTGGVPLAKNIQYF

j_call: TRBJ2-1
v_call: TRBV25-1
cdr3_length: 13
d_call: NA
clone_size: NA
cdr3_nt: TGTGCCAGCAGTGGTCCCGTATACAATGAGCAGTTCTTC
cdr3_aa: CASSGPVYNEQFF

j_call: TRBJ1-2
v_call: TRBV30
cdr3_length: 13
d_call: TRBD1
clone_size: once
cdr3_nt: TGTGCCTGGACCCAGACAGGGAACTATGGCTACACCTTC
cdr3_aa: CAWTQTGNYGYTF

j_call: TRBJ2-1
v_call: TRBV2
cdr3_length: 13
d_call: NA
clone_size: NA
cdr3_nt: TGTGCCAGCAGTGTGATCCTTCGGGGTGAGCAGTTCTTC
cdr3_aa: CASSVILRGEQFF

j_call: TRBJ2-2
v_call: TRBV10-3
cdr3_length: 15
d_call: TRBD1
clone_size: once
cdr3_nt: TGTGCCATCAGCCAGGGGGCGAAAAACACCGGGGAGCTGTTTTTT
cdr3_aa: CAISQGAKNTGELFF

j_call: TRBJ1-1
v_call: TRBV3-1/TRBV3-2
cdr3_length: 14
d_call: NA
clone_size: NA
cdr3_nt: TGTGCCAGCAGCCCCCGGGGTCGTAACACTGAAGCTTTCTTT
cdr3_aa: CASSPRGRNTEAFF

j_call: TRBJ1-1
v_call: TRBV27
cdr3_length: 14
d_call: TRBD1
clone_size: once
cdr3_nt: TGTGCCAGCAGTTCCGGACAGGGCGGAACTGAAGCTTTCTTT
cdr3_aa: CASSSGQGGTEAFF

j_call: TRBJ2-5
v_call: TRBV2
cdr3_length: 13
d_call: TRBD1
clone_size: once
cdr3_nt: TGTGCCAGCGCTACAGGGGTGCAAGAGACCCAGTACTTC
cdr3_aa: CASATGVQETQYF

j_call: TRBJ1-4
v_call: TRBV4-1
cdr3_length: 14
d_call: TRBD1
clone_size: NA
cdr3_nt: TGCGCCAGCAGCCAGACAGGGCCTAATGAAAAACTGTTTTTT
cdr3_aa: CASSQTGPNEKLFF

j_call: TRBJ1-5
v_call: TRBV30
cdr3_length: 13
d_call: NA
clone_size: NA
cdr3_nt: TGTGCCTGGAGTGGCGATAGCAATCAGCCCCAGCATTTT
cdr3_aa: CAWSGDSNQPQHF

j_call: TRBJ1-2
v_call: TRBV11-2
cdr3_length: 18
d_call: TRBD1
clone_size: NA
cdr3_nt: TGTGCCAGCAGCTTAGATTCGGCAGGGGGCCTGGCTAACTATGGCTACACCTTC
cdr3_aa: CASSLDSAGGLANYGYTF

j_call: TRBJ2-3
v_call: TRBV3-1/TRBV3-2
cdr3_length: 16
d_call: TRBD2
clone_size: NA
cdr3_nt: TGTGCCAGCAGCCCAAACGGCGGGGGGGTCACAGATACGCAGTATTTT
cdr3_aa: CASSPNGGGVTDTQYF

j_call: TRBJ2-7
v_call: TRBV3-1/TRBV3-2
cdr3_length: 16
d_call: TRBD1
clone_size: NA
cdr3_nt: TGTGCCAGCAGCCAAGAGATGGGACAGGGGGCGGCCGAGCAGTACTTC
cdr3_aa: CASSQEMGQGAAEQYF

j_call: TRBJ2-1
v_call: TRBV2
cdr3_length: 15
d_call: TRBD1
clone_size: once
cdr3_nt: TGTGCCAGCAGTGTGGACAGGGTTACCTACAATGAGCAGTTCTTC
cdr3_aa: CASSVDRVTYNEQFF

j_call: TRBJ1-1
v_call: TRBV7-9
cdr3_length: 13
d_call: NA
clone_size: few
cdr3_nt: TGTGCCAGCAGCGCAGGGATGGCAACTGAAGCTTTCTTT
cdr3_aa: CASSAGMATEAFF

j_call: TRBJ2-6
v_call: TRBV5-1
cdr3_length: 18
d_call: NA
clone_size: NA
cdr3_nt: TGCGCCAGCAGCCTTCCGAGGACAGTCCCCTCTGGGGCCAACGTCCTGACTTTC
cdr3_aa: CASSLPRTVPSGANVLTF

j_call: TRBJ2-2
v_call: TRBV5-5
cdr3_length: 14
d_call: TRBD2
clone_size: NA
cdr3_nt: TGTGCCAGCTCCCGACTAGCGGGGGACGGGGAGCTGTTTTTT
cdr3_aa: CASSRLAGDGELFF

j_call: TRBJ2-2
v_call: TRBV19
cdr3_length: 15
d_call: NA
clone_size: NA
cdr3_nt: TGTGCCAGTAGTATAGGAGGCTCATACACCGGGGAGCTGTTTTTT
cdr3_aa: CASSIGGSYTGELFF

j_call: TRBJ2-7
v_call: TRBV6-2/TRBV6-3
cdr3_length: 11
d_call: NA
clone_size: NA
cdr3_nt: TGTGCCAGCAGTAGAGGTCCCGAGCAGTACTTC
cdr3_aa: CASSRGPEQYF

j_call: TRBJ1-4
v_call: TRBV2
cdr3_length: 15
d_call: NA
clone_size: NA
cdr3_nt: TGTGCCAGCAGTCCTCTGACAGGCCGAAATGAAAAACTGTTTTTT
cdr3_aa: CASSPLTGRNEKLFF

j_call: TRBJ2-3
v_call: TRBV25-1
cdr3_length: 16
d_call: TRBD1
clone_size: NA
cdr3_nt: TGTGCCAGCAGTGGGTCTCCGGGACAGACCACAGATACGCAGTATTTT
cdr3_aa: CASSGSPGQTTDTQYF

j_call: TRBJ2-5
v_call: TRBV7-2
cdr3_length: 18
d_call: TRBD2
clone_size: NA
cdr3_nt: TGTGCCAGCAGGGCCCAGGGACTAGCGGGGGGTAGAGGGGAGACCCAGTACTTC
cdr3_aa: CASRAQGLAGGRGETQYF

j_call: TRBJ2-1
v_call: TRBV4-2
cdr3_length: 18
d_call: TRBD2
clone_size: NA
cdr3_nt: TGTGCCAGCAGCCAAGAGGGATGGCGGGGGTCGACCTACAATGAGCAGTTCTTC
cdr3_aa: CASSQEGWRGSTYNEQFF

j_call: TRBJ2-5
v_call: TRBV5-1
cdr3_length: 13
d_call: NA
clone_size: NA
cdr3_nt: TGCGCCAGCAGCTTGCAGGCCCAAGAGACCCAGTACTTC
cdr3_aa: CASSLQAQETQYF

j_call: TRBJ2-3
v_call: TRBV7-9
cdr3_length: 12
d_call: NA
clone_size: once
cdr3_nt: TGTGCCAGCAGTAGTCTAGGAGATACGCAGTATTTT
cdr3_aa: CASSSLGDTQYF

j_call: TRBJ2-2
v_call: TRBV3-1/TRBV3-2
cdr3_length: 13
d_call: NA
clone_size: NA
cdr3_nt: TGTGCCAGCAGTCGGACTGACACCGGGGAGCTGTTTTTT
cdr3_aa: CASSRTDTGELFF

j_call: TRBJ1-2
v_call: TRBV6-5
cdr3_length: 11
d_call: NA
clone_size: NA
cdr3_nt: TGTGCCAGCAGGAGGGAAGATGGCTACACCTTC
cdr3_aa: CASRREDGYTF

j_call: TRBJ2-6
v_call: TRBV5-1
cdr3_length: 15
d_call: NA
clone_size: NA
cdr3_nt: TGCGCCAGCAGCTTGGCCGCCGGGGGGGCCAACGTCCTGACTTTC
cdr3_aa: CASSLAAGGANVLTF

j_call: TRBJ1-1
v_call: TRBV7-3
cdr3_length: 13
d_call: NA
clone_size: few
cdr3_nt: TGTGCCAGCAGCTTAGACATGAACACTGAAGCTTTCTTT
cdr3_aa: CASSLDMNTEAFF

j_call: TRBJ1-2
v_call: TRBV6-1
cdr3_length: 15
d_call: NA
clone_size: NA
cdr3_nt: TGTGCCAGCAGTGAAGCAAGGGGGTCGGGCTATGGCTACACCTTC
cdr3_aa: CASSEARGSGYGYTF

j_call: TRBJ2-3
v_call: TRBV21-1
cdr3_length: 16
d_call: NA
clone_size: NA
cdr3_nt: TGTGCCAGCACCAAACCGGGACTTAGCGCCGCAGATACGCAGTATTTT
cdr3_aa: CASTKPGLSAADTQYF

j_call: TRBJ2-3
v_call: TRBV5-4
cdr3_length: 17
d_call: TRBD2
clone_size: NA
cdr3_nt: TGTGCCAGCAGCTTGGAGCTAGCCGGGGGGGGAGGGGATACGCAGTATTTT
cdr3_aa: CASSLELAGGGGDTQYF

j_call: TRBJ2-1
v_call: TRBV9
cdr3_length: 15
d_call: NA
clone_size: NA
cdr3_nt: TGTGCCAGCAGCGTCGGGGGAATCTCCTACAATGAGCAGTTCTTC
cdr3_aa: CASSVGGISYNEQFF

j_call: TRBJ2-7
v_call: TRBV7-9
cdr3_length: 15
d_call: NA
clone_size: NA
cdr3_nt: TGTGCCAGCAGCTTAGCGCAGGGGTTTTCCTACGAGCAGTACTTC
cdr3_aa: CASSLAQGFSYEQYF

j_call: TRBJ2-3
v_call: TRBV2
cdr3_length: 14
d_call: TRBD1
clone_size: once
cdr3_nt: TGTGCCAGCAGTGAGTACGGACAGGGGGGTACGCAGTATTTT
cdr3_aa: CASSEYGQGGTQYF

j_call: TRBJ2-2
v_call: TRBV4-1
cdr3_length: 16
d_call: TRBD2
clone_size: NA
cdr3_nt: TGCGCCAGCAGCCAAGAACCGGGGGGGCCGAACGGGGAGCTGTTTTTT
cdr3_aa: CASSQEPGGPNGELFF

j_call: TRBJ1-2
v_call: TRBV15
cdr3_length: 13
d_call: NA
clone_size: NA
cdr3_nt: TGTGCCACCAGCCTTGACAGTAACTATGGCTACACCTTC
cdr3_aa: CATSLDSNYGYTF

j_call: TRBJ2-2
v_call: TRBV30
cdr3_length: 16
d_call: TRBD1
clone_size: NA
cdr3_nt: TGTGCCTCAACGCCACGGGACAGGGGGGGCACCGGGGAGCTGTTTTTT
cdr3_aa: CASTPRDRGGTGELFF

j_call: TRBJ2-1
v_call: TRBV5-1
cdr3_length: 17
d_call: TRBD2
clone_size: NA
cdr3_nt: TGCGCCAGCAGCCCGGGACTAGCGGGGGTAAGGTACAATGAGCAGTTCTTC
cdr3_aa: CASSPGLAGVRYNEQFF